These 12 T cell receptor beta chains share one sample of origin, sequenced in a study of cytomegalovirus exposure and HLA in healthy donors. It was with 60 Vbeta and 13 Jbeta primers that the PCR ran. TCRdb's table, derived via immunoSEQ multiplex PCR, lists solely in-frame clones and lacks some. The sample holds 100,000 to 150,000 clones, more than 75% seen once. Specimen: PBMCs. These receptors were obtained from a man aged 25-40 years in good health and CMV-seropositive.

Written as DNA, the CDR3 is TGTGCCAGCAGCGTAGGCGCGGTGCCCGGGTATGGCTACACCTTC. Protein sequence: CASSVGAVPGYGYTF. The chain joins TRBV9 to TRBJ1-2; the D is unclear. V dropped 0 bases and J dropped 5 bases, with 14 bases sitting between them. CDR3 size: 15 residues. CDR1 is SGDLS, CDR2 YYNGEE, per germline.

The chain recombines TRBV28 with TRBJ2-7, with 7 bases identical to TRBD1. Germline assignment: CDR1 MDHEN and CDR2 SYDVKM. The V gene end was trimmed by 5 bases and the J gene end by 7 bases; junction bases not matched to a gene: 11. This CDR3 has 14 residues. CDR3 DNA: TGTGCCAGCAGTCCTATAAACAGGGGTGGGGAGCAGTACTTC. This encodes CASSPINRGGEQYF.

This sequence joins TRBV11-2 and TRBJ1-1; D is perhaps TRBD1 (6 bases). This CDR3 spans 14 amino acids. The germline V gene encodes CDR1 SGHAT and CDR2 FQNNGV. Trimming stripped 2 bases from V and 5 bases from J, with 12 bases between. The DNA of the CDR3 is TGTGCCAGCAGCTTACAGGGGTTCTTAACTGAAGCTTTCTTT. Its translation: CASSLQGFLTEAFF.

The V call is TRBV6-5, the J call TRBJ1-5, with 7 bases identical to TRBD1. The CDR3 spans 13 residues. Trimming removed 5 bases from V and 7 bases from J; junction bases left unmatched: 5. The germline V gene has CDR1 MNHEY and CDR2 SVGAGI. For the CDR3, the DNA is TGTGCCAGCAGTAGACAGGGAAGGCAGCCCCAGCATTTT. It encodes CASSRQGRQPQHF.

This clone was picked up many times. The rearrangement joins TRBV25-1 to TRBJ1-1; no clear D gene. CDR1 MGHDK and CDR2 SYGVNS come from the germline V gene. Trimming took 6 bases from V and 1 from J, leaving 21 bases between them. The CDR3 extends over 17 amino acids. The CDR3 is CASRIRPKFDKNTEAFF. CDR3 DNA: TGTGCCAGCAGGATCCGCCCTAAATTCGACAAGAACACTGAAGCTTTCTTT.

This clone was observed once. V usage is TRBV5-6 and J usage is TRBJ2-5; 8 bases line up with TRBD1. Germline V gives CDR1 SGHDT, CDR2 YYEEEE. The ends lost 3 bases at V and 11 bases at J; junction bases unmatched: 15. The CDR3 has 15 amino acids. CDR3 region: CASSWPGQGVGEQYF. CDR3 nucleotides: TGTGCCAGCAGCTGGCCAGGACAGGGAGTGGGAGAGCAGTACTTC.

The chain recombines TRBV5-1 with TRBJ2-7, with 12 bases matching TRBD2. Germline CDR1 is SGHRS and CDR2 is YFSETQ. The V gene end was trimmed by 4 bases and the J gene end by 6 bases; junction bases not matched to a gene: 11. The CDR3 totals 16 residues. The CDR3 DNA reads as TGCGCCAGCAGCCTGACCTGGACTAGCGGGAAAAGCGAGCAGTACTTC. Its translation: CASSLTWTSGKSEQYF. The full variable domain, with the rest looked up from reference TRBV5-1 and TRBJ2-7, is KAGVTQTPRYLIKTRGQQVTLSCSPISGHRSVSWYQQTPGQGLQFLFEYFSETQRNKGNFPGRFSGRQFSNSRSEMNVSTLELGDSALYLCASSLTWTSGKSEQYFGPGTRLTVT.

This chain connects TRBV6-1 to TRBJ2-7; D gene ambiguous. The CDR3 has 12 amino acids. Germline V gene data show CDR1 as MNHNS and CDR2 as SASEGT. With 7 bases removed from V and 2 bases from J, the gap between germline ends came to 9 bases. CDR3 sequence (DNA): TGTGCCAGCAAGTACGCGGCCTACGAGCAGTACTTC. Translated, it gives CASKYAAYEQYF.

The chain employs TRBV7-8 and TRBJ2-7; D is possibly TRBD1 (5 bases). This CDR3 region has 13 residues. V shed 5 bases and J shed 4 bases, with 12 bases lying between them. Germline values: CDR1 SGHVS, CDR2 FQNEAQ. CDR3 coding DNA: TGTGCCAGCAGCACCTATGGGGCTTACGAGCAGTACTTC. Its protein is CASSTYGAYEQYF.

V and J are TRBV7-8 and TRBJ1-1; D perhaps matches TRBD1 (6 bases). The V gene lost 7 bases and the J gene lost 1 base, with 13 bases spanning the gap. The CDR3 consists of 14 residues. Germline loops: CDR1 SGHVS, CDR2 FQNEAQ. CDR3 residues: CASTQGQGNTEAFF. The CDR3 coding sequence is TGTGCCAGCACCCAGGGGCAGGGGAACACTGAAGCTTTCTTT.

The rearrangement uses TRBV9 and TRBJ2-3, with D perhaps matching TRBD1 (6 bases). The germline V and J ends were trimmed by 3 bases and 4 bases, with 12 bases remaining between them. The CDR3 extends over 14 amino acids. Germline CDR1 reads SGDLS; CDR2 reads YYNGEE. CDR3 sequence: CASSDTGSPDTQYF. DNA for the CDR3: TGTGCCAGCAGCGATACAGGGTCCCCAGATACGCAGTATTTT. Full variable domain (outside the CDR3, taken from reference TRBV9 and TRBJ2-3): DSGVTQTPKHLITATGQRVTLRCSPRSGDLSVYWYQQSLDQGLQFLIQYYNGEERAKGNILERFSAQQFPDLHSELNLSSLELGDSALYFCASSDTGSPDTQYFGPGTRLTVL.

The V gene is TRBV2, the J gene TRBJ2-2, with a weak D call TRBD1 (6 bases). The CDR3 sequence is 16 residues long. CDR1 is SNHLY, CDR2 FYNNEI, per germline. V lost 5 bases and J lost 1, with 14 bases in between. The CDR3 is CASSTRGAQNTGELFF. CDR3 coding DNA: TGTGCCAGCAGTACCAGGGGAGCCCAGAACACCGGGGAGCTGTTTTTT.